These 23 T cell receptor beta chains came from one sample sequenced in a study of blood T cell repertoires in COVID-19. TCRdb's copy holds only in-frame clones and misses some; the assay was immunoSEQ multiplex PCR. Seen here are some 310,000 clones, roughly nine tenths observed once, and the top ten hold less than 9.5%. Material: PBMCs or T cells enriched from blood (not recorded which). The origin of the receptors is a woman in her 30s who had recovered from COVID-19.

The chain recombines TRBV19 with TRBJ1-1; perhaps TRBD1 as D (6 bases). The CDR3 covers 17 residues. Trimming cost V 5 bases and J 1 base, with 20 bases left between them. Per the germline V gene, CDR1 is LNHDA and CDR2 is SQIVND (reference sequence). The DNA of the CDR3 is TGTGCCAGTAGTCCTCCGTTCCGGGACACTTCGAACACTGAAGCTTTCTTT. Residues: CASSPPFRDTSNTEAFF. Using reference TRBV19 and TRBJ1-1 for the parts outside the CDR3, the full variable domain is DGGITQSPKYLFRKEGQNVTLSCEQNLNHDAMYWYRQDPGQGLRLIYYSQIVNDFQKGDIAEGYSVSREKKESFPLTVTSAQKNPTAFYLCASSPPFRDTSNTEAFFGQGTRLTVV.

The J gene is TRBJ2-3, the V gene TRBV7-2, with a weak D call TRBD2 (7 bases). This CDR3 has 19 residues. Germline V lookup: CDR1 SGHTA, CDR2 FQGNSA. Trimming stripped 4 bases from V and 1 base from J, with 24 bases between. The chain's CDR3 is CASSSNLFTRGARTDTQYF. In nucleotides, the CDR3 is TGTGCCAGCAGCTCGAACCTCTTTACCCGGGGGGCCCGCACAGATACGCAGTATTTT.

V gene TRBV29-1 combines with J gene TRBJ1-5, with D tentatively TRBD1 (5 bases). The CDR3 totals 12 residues. V was clipped by 7 bases and J by 0 bases, with 7 bases between them. The V gene's germline CDR1 is SQVTM and CDR2 ANQGSEA. In DNA, the CDR3 is TGCAGCGCACAGGATAGCAATCAGCCCCAGCATTTT. Translation gives CSAQDSNQPQHF.

This clone was observed once. The J gene is TRBJ2-7, the V gene TRBV6-5; no definite D call. Trimming took 9 bases from V and 3 from J, leaving 9 bases between them. This CDR3 has 11 amino acids. Per the germline V gene, CDR1 is MNHEY and CDR2 is SVGAGI. CDR3 sequence reads: CASTANYEQYF. CDR3 in DNA: TGTGCCAGTACTGCTAACTACGAGCAGTACTTC.

This clone was recorded a few times. The chain recombines TRBV25-1 with TRBJ2-7; 12 bases fit TRBD2. The V gene's germline CDR1 is MGHDK and CDR2 SYGVNS. The CDR3 length is 15 residues. The V gene end was trimmed by 5 bases and the J gene end by 3 bases; junction bases not matched to a gene: 5. CDR3 DNA: TGTGCCAGCAGTAGAGGACTAGCGGGACTCTACGAGCAGTACTTC. Its translation: CASSRGLAGLYEQYF.

This clone was counted a single time. The chain couples TRBV7-9 to TRBJ1-3; D remains ambiguous. The CDR3 has 18 amino acids. V was clipped by 1 base and J by 0 bases, with 16 bases between them. Germline V gene data show CDR1 as SEHNR and CDR2 as FQNEAQ (reference sequence). CDR3 sequence (DNA): TGTGCCAGCAGCTTAGTTGCTTTTCGGAGCCGCTCTGGAAACACCATATATTTT. As protein: CASSLVAFRSRSGNTIYF.

V and J are TRBV5-6 and TRBJ1-6, with D possibly TRBD1 on 6 matching bases. The germline V gene encodes CDR1 SGHDT and CDR2 YYEEEE. This CDR3 spans 13 amino acids. Trimming pared 7 bases from V and 10 bases from J, leaving 15 bases between. The CDR3 loop reads CASQPRGASPLHF. In DNA, the CDR3 is TGTGCCAGCCAACCCAGGGGAGCGTCACCCCTCCACTTT. Variable domain in full (rest from reference TRBV5-6 and TRBJ1-6): DAGVTQSPTHLIKTRGQQVTLRCSPKSGHDTVSWYQQALGQGPQFIFQYYEEEERQRGNFPDRFSGHQFPNYSSELNVNALLLGDSALYLCASQPRGASPLHFGNGTRLTVT.

V gene TRBV10-3 combines with J gene TRBJ2-7, with D perhaps TRBD1 (5 bases). This CDR3 region has 14 residues. Trimming left V 4 bases short and J 1 base short, with 11 bases between. Germline loops: CDR1 ENHRY, CDR2 SYGVKD. CDR3 region: CAISGRTISYEQYF. The CDR3 nucleotides are TGTGCCATCAGTGGCCGGACAATATCCTACGAGCAGTACTTC.

Only one count was recorded for this clone. CDR3 nucleotides: TGTGCCAGCAGCTTAGGGGGTAGGTGGGAAGGAGGTGGCAATGAGCAGTTCTTC. This codes for CASSLGGRWEGGGNEQFF. The chain has TRBV7-2 and TRBJ2-1; TRBD2 is a possible D gene (5 bases). CDR1 SGHTA and CDR2 FQGNSA come from the germline V gene. The V and J ends lost 1 base and 6 bases respectively, with 22 bases between them. CDR3 length equals 18 residues. Together with reference TRBV7-2 and TRBJ2-1, the CDR3 gives the full variable domain: GAGVSQSPSNKVTEKGKDVELRCDPISGHTALYWYRQSLGQGLEFLIYFQGNSAPDKSGLPSDRFSAERTGGSVSTLTIQRTQQEDSAVYLCASSLGGRWEGGGNEQFFGPGTRLTVL.

This chain links TRBV19 with TRBJ2-7; TRBD2 is a possible D gene (6 bases). V gave up 8 bases and J gave up 0 bases, with 17 bases separating them. The CDR3 loop spans 15 amino acids. The V gene's germline CDR1 is LNHDA and CDR2 SQIVND (reference sequence). CDR3 bases: TGTGCCAGTCAGATTTCAGGAGGGATCTCCTACGAGCAGTACTTC. It specifies CASQISGGISYEQYF.

The V call is TRBV12-3 or TRBV12-4, the J call TRBJ2-3, with a possible D match to TRBD2 (5 bases). The CDR3 is made up of 12 amino acids. The V end lost 5 bases, the J end lost 7 bases, and 10 bases lay between the germline ends. The CDR3 spells CASSLLGNTQYF. CDR3 DNA sequence: TGTGCCAGCAGTCTTCTCGGGAATACGCAGTATTTT.

The chain is built from TRBV7-6 and TRBJ1-1, with D possibly being TRBD1 (5 bases). CDR3 size: 12 residues. Deletions cut 5 bases from V and 8 bases from J, with 12 bases between. Germline V CDR1 and CDR2: SGHVS, FNYEAQ. As DNA, the CDR3 is TGTGCCAGCAGCCCCGTGGGGGGGGAAGCTTTCTTT. Residues: CASSPVGGEAFF.

DNA for the CDR3: TGCAGCGTTGTATTGGCTAGCGGGAGTAATATGGGGGAGACCCAGTACTTC. Protein: CSVVLASGSNMGETQYF. The V gene is TRBV29-1, the J gene TRBJ2-5, with TRBD2 identical over 10 bases. This CDR3 has 17 residues. CDR1 is SQVTM and CDR2 is ANQGSEA in the germline V gene. With 4 bases clipped from V and 5 bases from J, the junction kept 16 bases outside the gene matches.

The chain links TRBV7-8 to TRBJ1-5; D is unclear. Germline V gene lookup returns CDR1 SGHVS and CDR2 FQNEAQ. The V end lost 4 bases, the J end lost 3 bases, and 13 bases lay between the germline ends. This CDR3 region has 15 residues. In nucleotides, the CDR3 is TGTGCCAGCAGCTCCTACGCGGGTTCCAATCAGCCCCAGCATTTT. Its translation: CASSSYAGSNQPQHF.

V is TRBV4-1 and J is TRBJ1-2; 9 bases line up with TRBD1. CDR3 length: 20 residues. The V gene's germline CDR1 is MGHRA and CDR2 YSYEKL. The V gene end was trimmed by 2 bases and the J gene end by 4 bases; junction bases not matched to a gene: 20. CDR3 amino acids: CASSQFRTGTGFFLGYGYTF. The CDR3 nucleotides are TGCGCCAGCAGCCAATTTCGAACCGGGACAGGGTTTTTCCTTGGCTATGGCTACACCTTC.

The chain has TRBV19 and TRBJ1-1; the D is unclear. CDR3 length: 15 amino acids. Trimming pared 4 bases from V and 0 bases from J, leaving 12 bases between. Germline V gene data show CDR1 as LNHDA and CDR2 as SQIVND (reference sequence). The CDR3 sequence: CASSNWRALNTEAFF. As DNA, the CDR3 is TGTGCCAGTAGTAATTGGAGAGCCTTGAACACTGAAGCTTTCTTT. The variable domain in full, completed from reference TRBV19 and TRBJ1-1, reads DGGITQSPKYLFRKEGQNVTLSCEQNLNHDAMYWYRQDPGQGLRLIYYSQIVNDFQKGDIAEGYSVSREKKESFPLTVTSAQKNPTAFYLCASSNWRALNTEAFFGQGTRLTVV.

As concerns this clone: Just one base apart from a much larger clone, this may be a read error. V and J are TRBV6-4 and TRBJ2-5; TRBD1 matches at 9 bases. The CDR3 extends over 16 amino acids. Looked up from germline, CDR1 is MRHNA and CDR2 is SNTAGT. Written as DNA, the CDR3 is TGTGTCAGCAGCGCATCCCCAGGGACAGGGCGAGAGACCCAGTACTTC. This translates into CVSSASPGTGRETQYF.

The sample holds one count of this clone. The CDR3 sequence: CASSQEVAPGSYTF. DNA for the CDR3: TGTGCCAGCAGCCAAGAAGTAGCCCCCGGTAGCTACACCTTC. V gene TRBV14 combines with J gene TRBJ1-2; D unresolved. CDR1 is SGHDN and CDR2 is FVKESK in the germline V gene. This CDR3 has 14 amino acids. The germline V and J ends were trimmed by 0 bases and 9 bases, with 14 bases remaining between them.

The CDR3 bases are TGTGCCAGCAGCCCTCGGATGCGGGGCCGGGGGGCTGAAGCTTTCTTT. Protein product: CASSPRMRGRGAEAFF. The rearrangement uses TRBV28 and TRBJ1-1; a possible D gene is TRBD1 (5 bases). Trimming stripped 6 bases from V and 6 bases from J, with 23 bases between. This CDR3 is 16 amino acids long. The V gene's germline CDR1 is MDHEN and CDR2 SYDVKM.

This sequence joins TRBV7-8 and TRBJ1-5, with D possibly TRBD1 on 5 matching bases. This CDR3 region has 15 residues. V was cut by 5 bases and J by 1 base, with 12 bases left in between. Germline lookup yields CDR1 SGHVS and CDR2 FQNEAQ. CDR3 loop: CASSLLGLSNQPQHF. For the CDR3, the DNA is TGTGCCAGCAGCCTTCTGGGGCTGAGCAATCAGCCCCAGCATTTT.

The chain has TRBV6-5 and TRBJ2-7; no reliable D call. CDR1 MNHEY and CDR2 SVGAGI come from the germline V gene. The CDR3 runs 11 residues. Deletions cut 4 bases from V and 7 bases from J, with 8 bases between. CDR3 bases: TGTGCCAGCAGTTTCCGGCGGGAGCAGTACTTC. As protein: CASSFRREQYF.

V usage is TRBV7-3 and J usage is TRBJ2-6, with TRBD2 matching over 7 bases. Germline CDR1 is SGHTA and CDR2 is FQGTGA. With 5 bases clipped from V and 2 bases from J, the junction kept 12 bases outside the gene matches. This CDR3 spans 18 amino acids. CDR3 loop: CASSPKGTKLAGANVLTF. The CDR3 nucleotides are TGTGCCAGCAGCCCGAAGGGGACTAAGCTTGCTGGGGCCAACGTCCTGACTTTC.

The genes are TRBV27 and TRBJ2-1; a possible D gene is TRBD2 (5 bases). V was trimmed by 6 bases and J by 6 bases, leaving 9 bases between them. This CDR3 comprises 12 residues. CDR1 and CDR2 from the germline V gene are MNHEY and SMNVEV (reference sequence). CDR3 DNA sequence: TGTGCCAGCAGGGGAGTGAGCAATGAGCAGTTCTTC. The encoded protein is CASRGVSNEQFF.